The 9 T cell receptor beta chains reported below all come from one sample, sequenced in a study of control samples from healthy donors and cancer patients. TCRdb's table, derived via immunoSEQ multiplex PCR, lists solely in-frame clones and lacks some. The data show around 52,000 clones, around 93% seen once. Sequencing was done on a sample of PBMCs. The receptor set was obtained from a man aged 25-45 years with colorectal cancer.

This chain uses TRBV5-1 with TRBJ1-6, with TRBD1 as a possible D gene (6 bases). CDR3 length: 14 residues. The V end was cut by 0 bases, the J end by 8 bases, with 9 bases between. Germline-derived CDR1 and CDR2 are SGHRS and YFSETQ. The CDR3 spells CASSLDREDSPLHF. CDR3 sequence (DNA): TGCGCCAGCAGCTTGGACAGGGAGGATTCACCCCTCCACTTT.

This clone was counted only a few times. This rearrangement joins TRBV29-1 to TRBJ1-2; D may be TRBD1 (6 bases). Trimming left V 3 bases short and J 4 bases short, with 21 bases between. This CDR3 contains 16 residues. CDR1 is SQVTM and CDR2 is ANQGSEA in the germline V gene. The DNA for the CDR3 is TGCAGCGTTGATAAATTGCGGGGGGGGCAGGGCTATGGCTACACCTTC. Amino acid sequence: CSVDKLRGGQGYGYTF. The variable domain in full, completed from reference TRBV29-1 and TRBJ1-2, reads SAVISQKPSRDICQRGTSLTIQCQVDSQVTMMFWYRQQPGQSLTLIATANQGSEATYESGFVIDKFPISRPNLTFSTLTVSNMSPEDSSIYLCSVDKLRGGQGYGYTFGSGTRLTVV.

This chain joins TRBV6-2 or TRBV6-3 and TRBJ2-2, with TRBD2 identical over 12 bases. V trimming: 3 bases; J trimming: 0 bases; junction bases outside the gene matches: 5. CDR1 and CDR2 (germline): MNHEY, SVGEGT. The CDR3 has 18 amino acids. CDR3 nucleotides: TGTGCCAGCAGTTATCGGCTAGCGGGGGGGCCGAACACCGGGGAGCTGTTTTTT. Translating gives CASSYRLAGGPNTGELFF.

The rearrangement links TRBV6-2 or TRBV6-3 to TRBJ2-7; possibly TRBD1 or TRBD2 for D (6 bases each). The CDR3 totals 15 residues. Germline CDR1 is MNHEY and CDR2 is SVGEGT. The V end lost 4 bases, the J end lost 4 bases, and 17 bases lay between the germline ends. CDR3 in amino acids: CASSSREGGTYEQYV. DNA for the CDR3: TGTGCCAGCAGTTCCCGAGAGGGGGGTACATACGAGCAGTACGTC.

The rearrangement uses TRBV5-4 and TRBJ1-1; 11 bases are a match to TRBD1. The trim removed 4 bases at V and 8 bases at J, leaving 16 bases unmatched. Looked up from germline, CDR1 is SGHNT and CDR2 is YYREEE (reference sequence). The CDR3 has 17 residues. CDR3: CASSLGTGGVRDKEAFF. The DNA of the CDR3 is TGTGCCAGCAGCCTAGGGACAGGGGGTGTAAGGGACAAGGAAGCTTTCTTT.

CDR3 loop: CASSLNSGAFETQYF. The CDR3 DNA is TGTGCCAGCAGCTTAAATTCCGGGGCCTTTGAGACCCAGTACTTC. The chain couples TRBV7-9 to TRBJ2-5; D may match TRBD1 or TRBD2 (5 bases each). Trimming stripped 2 bases from V and 5 bases from J, with 15 bases between. Germline CDR1 reads SEHNR; CDR2 reads FQNEAQ (reference sequence). The length of the CDR3 is 15 residues.

The chain links TRBV9 to TRBJ2-3; no clear D gene. Trimming took off 1 base at V and 8 bases at J, with 11 bases between the two ends. The CDR3 is made up of 13 amino acids. The germline CDR1 and CDR2 sequences are SGDLS and YYNGEE. The CDR3 sequence: CASSVTFRGTQYF. The CDR3 DNA reads as TGTGCCAGCAGCGTAACGTTTCGCGGTACGCAGTATTTT.

The chain joins TRBV21-1 to TRBJ2-3; TRBD1 reflects the table's D call only, with no check against the DNA. TRBV21-1 is flagged as a pseudogene. CDR3 length equals 16 residues. The CDR3 region has the DNA TGTGCCAGCAACATAACAGGGGCCCATAGCACAGATACGCAGTATTTT. It codes for CASNITGAHSTDTQYF.

V and J are TRBV24-1 and TRBJ2-3; 8 positions match TRBD2. V gave up 1 base and J gave up 5 bases; unmatched junction bases: 7. CDR1 is KGHDR, CDR2 SFDVKD, per germline. This CDR3 has 16 residues. The DNA for the CDR3 is TGTGCCACCAGTGATTTCTTGGCGGGGGGCCTAGATACGCAGTATTTT. Translating gives CATSDFLAGGLDTQYF.